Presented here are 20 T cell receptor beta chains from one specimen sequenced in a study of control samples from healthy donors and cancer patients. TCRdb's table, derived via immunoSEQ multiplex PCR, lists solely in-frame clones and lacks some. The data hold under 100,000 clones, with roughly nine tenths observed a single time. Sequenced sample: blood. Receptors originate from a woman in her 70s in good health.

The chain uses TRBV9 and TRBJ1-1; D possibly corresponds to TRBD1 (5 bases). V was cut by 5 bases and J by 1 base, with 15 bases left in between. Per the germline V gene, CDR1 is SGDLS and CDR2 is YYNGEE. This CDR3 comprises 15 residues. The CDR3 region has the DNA TGTGCCAGCAGTGGGGGGATAGTGAGGAACACTGAAGCTTTCTTT. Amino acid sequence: CASSGGIVRNTEAFF.

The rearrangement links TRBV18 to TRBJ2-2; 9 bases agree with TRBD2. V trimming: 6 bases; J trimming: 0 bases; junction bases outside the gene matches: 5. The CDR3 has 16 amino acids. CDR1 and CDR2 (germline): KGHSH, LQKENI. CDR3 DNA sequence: TGTGCCAGCTCGATGTCTAGCGGGACGAACACCGGGGAGCTGTTTTTT. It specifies CASSMSSGTNTGELFF.

CDR3 residues: CASSTRGAGSLGEQYF. The CDR3 coding sequence is TGTGCCAGCAGCACCCGAGGGGCGGGGAGCTTGGGCGAGCAGTACTTC. The V call is TRBV5-6, the J call TRBJ2-7, with D possibly matching TRBD2 (6 bases). The CDR3 is 16 amino acids. Per the germline V gene, CDR1 is SGHDT and CDR2 is YYEEEE. The ends were cut back, 4 bases at V and 6 bases at J, with 23 bases in the middle.

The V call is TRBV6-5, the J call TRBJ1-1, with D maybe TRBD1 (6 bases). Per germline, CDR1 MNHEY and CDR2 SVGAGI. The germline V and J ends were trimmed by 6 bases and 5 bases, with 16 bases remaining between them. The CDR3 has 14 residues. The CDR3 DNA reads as TGTGCCAGCAGCCCAGGGGACCGGGAGACTGAAGCTTTCTTT. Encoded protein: CASSPGDRETEAFF.

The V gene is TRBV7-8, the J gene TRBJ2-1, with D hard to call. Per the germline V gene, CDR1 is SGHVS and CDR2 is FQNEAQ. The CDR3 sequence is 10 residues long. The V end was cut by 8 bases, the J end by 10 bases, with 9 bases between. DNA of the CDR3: TGTGCCAGCGGCGATGGGGAGCAGTTCTTC. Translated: CASGDGEQFF.

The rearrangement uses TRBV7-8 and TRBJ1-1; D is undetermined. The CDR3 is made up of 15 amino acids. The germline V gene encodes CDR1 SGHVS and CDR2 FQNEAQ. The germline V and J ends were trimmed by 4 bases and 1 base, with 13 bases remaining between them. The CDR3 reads CASSSGQVRNTEAFF. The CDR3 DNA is TGTGCCAGCAGCTCTGGGCAGGTTCGGAACACTGAAGCTTTCTTT.

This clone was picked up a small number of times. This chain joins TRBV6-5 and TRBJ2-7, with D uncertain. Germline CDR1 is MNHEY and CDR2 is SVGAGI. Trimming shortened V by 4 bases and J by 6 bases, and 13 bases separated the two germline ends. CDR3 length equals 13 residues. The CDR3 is CASSSTGPGEQYF. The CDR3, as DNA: TGTGCCAGCAGTTCGACTGGACCCGGCGAGCAGTACTTC.

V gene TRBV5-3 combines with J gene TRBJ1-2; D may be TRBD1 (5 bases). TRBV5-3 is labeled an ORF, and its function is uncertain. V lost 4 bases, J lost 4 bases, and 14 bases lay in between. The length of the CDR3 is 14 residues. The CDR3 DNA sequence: TGTGCCAGAAGCCCTCCGGGGGAGCTCTATGGCTACACCTTC. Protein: CARSPPGELYGYTF.

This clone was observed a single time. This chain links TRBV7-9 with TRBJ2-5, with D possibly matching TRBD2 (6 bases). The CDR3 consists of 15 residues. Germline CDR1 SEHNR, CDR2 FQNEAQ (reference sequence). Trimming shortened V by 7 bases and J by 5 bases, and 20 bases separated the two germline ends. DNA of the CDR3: TGTGCCAGCACCCCCTCCTCTGGGGGGTCGGAGACCCAGTACTTC. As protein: CASTPSSGGSETQYF.

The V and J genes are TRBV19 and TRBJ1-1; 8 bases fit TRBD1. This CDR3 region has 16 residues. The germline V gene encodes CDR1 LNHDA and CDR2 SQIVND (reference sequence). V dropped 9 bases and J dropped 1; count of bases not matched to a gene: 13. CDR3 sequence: CASKDRAFSPNTEAFF. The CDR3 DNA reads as TGTGCCAGCAAGGACAGGGCGTTTTCCCCGAACACTGAAGCTTTCTTT.

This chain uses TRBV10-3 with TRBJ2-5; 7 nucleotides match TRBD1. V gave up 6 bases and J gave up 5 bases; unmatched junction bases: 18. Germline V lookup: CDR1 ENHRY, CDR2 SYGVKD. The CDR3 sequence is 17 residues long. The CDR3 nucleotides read TGTGCCATCAGCGGAGTTCAGGGGGACGTAGCTCGGGAGACCCAGTACTTC. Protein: CAISGVQGDVARETQYF.

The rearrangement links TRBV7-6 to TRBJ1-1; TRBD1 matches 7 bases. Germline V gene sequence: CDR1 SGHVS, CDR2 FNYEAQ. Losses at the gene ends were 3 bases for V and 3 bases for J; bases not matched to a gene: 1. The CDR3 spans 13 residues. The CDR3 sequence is CASSFQGDTEAFF. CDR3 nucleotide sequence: TGTGCCAGCAGCTTTCAGGGGGACACTGAAGCTTTCTTT.

CDR3 sequence: CAISSDRAYNEQFF. DNA of the CDR3: TGTGCCATCAGTTCGGACAGAGCCTACAATGAGCAGTTCTTC. V and J are TRBV10-3 and TRBJ2-1, with a tentative D call TRBD1 (6 bases). CDR1 and CDR2 from the germline V gene are ENHRY and SYGVKD. The CDR3 is 14 residues long. Deletions cut 5 bases from V and 2 bases from J, with 10 bases between.

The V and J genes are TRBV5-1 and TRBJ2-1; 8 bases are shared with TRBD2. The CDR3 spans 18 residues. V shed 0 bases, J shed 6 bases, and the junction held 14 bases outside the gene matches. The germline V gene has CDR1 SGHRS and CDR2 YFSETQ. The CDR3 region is CASSLGGTSIYSRNEQFF. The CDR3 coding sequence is TGCGCCAGCAGCTTGGGGGGGACTAGTATTTATTCTCGCAATGAGCAGTTCTTC.

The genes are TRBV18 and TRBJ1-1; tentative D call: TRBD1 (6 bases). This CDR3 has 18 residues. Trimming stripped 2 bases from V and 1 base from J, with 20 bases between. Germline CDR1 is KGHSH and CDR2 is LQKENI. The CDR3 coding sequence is TGTGCCAGCTCACCAAGGGGGAGCGGTCCCCCGAGGAACACTGAAGCTTTCTTT. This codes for CASSPRGSGPPRNTEAFF. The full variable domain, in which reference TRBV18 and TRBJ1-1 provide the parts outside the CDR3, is NAGVMQNPRHLVRRRGQEARLRCSPMKGHSHVYWYRQLPEEGLKFMVYLQKENIIDESGMPKERFSAEFPKEGPSILRIQQVVRGDSAAYFCASSPRGSGPPRNTEAFFGQGTRLTVV.

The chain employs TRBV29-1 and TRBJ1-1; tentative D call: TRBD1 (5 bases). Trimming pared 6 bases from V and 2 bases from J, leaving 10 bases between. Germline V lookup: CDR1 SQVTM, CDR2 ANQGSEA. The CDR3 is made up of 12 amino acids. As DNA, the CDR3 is TGCAGCGTCCAGGGCGGTAACACTGAAGCTTTCTTT. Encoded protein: CSVQGGNTEAFF.

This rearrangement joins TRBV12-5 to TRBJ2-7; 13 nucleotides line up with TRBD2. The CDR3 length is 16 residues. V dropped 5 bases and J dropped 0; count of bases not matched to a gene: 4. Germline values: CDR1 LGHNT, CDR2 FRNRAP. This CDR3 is CASGGGLAGNSYEQYF. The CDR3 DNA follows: TGTGCTAGTGGTGGGGGACTAGCGGGGAACTCCTACGAGCAGTACTTC.

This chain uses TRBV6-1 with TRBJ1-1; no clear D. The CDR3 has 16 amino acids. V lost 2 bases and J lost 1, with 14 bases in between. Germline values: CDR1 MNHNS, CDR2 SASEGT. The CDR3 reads CASSERKGETNTEAFF. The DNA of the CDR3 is TGTGCCAGCAGTGAAAGGAAGGGAGAAACGAACACTGAAGCTTTCTTT.

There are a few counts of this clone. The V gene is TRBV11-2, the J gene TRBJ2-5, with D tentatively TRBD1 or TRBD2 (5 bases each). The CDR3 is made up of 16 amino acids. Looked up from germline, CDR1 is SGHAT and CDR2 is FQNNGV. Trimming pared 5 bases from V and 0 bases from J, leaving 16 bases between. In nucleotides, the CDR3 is TGTGCCAGCAGCCCCCCGGGACCCCCGTACCAAGAGACCCAGTACTTC. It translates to CASSPPGPPYQETQYF.

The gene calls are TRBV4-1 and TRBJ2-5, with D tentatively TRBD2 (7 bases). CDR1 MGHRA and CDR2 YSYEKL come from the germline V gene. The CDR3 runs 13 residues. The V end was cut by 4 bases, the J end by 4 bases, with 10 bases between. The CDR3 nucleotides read TGCGCCAGCAGCCGCGGGGGCCGAGAGACCCAGTACTTC. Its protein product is CASSRGGRETQYF.